These 29 T cell receptor beta chains came from one sample sequenced in a study of T cell responses to AZD1222 COVID-19 vaccine. Profiled with immunoSEQ multiplex PCR; TCRdb holds only in-frame clones, not every one. The specimen's table records about 140,000 clones. What was sequenced was peripheral blood. These receptors were obtained from an adult in good health.

The V gene is TRBV11-3, the J gene TRBJ2-3, with TRBD2 matching 7 bases. The V gene end was trimmed by 3 bases and the J gene end by 3 bases; junction bases not matched to a gene: 9. The CDR3 totals 16 residues. CDR1 is SGHNT and CDR2 is YENEEA in the germline V gene. CDR3 in amino acids: CASSFDSGLGTDTQYF. The CDR3 DNA reads TGTGCCAGCAGCTTCGACAGTGGACTAGGGACAGATACGCAGTATTTT.

The V gene is TRBV9, the J gene TRBJ2-5; 9 bases agree with TRBD1. With V trimmed by 5 bases and J by 2 bases, 7 bases remained unmatched. The CDR3 consists of 15 residues. The germline CDR1 and CDR2 sequences are SGDLS and YYNGEE. The CDR3 DNA reads as TGTGCCAGCAGGCGGGACAGGGCCCGTCAAGAGACCCAGTACTTC. The encoded protein is CASRRDRARQETQYF. The full variable domain, in which reference TRBV9 and TRBJ2-5 provide the parts outside the CDR3, is DSGVTQTPKHLITATGQRVTLRCSPRSGDLSVYWYQQSLDQGLQFLIQYYNGEERAKGNILERFSAQQFPDLHSELNLSSLELGDSALYFCASRRDRARQETQYFGPGTRLLVL.

The genes are TRBV19 and TRBJ2-7, with D perhaps TRBD1 (6 bases). This CDR3 has 15 amino acids. Trimming cost V 6 bases and J 1 base, with 16 bases left between them. Germline loops: CDR1 LNHDA, CDR2 SQIVND (reference sequence). The CDR3 sequence: CASRLTGTPSYEQYF. CDR3 bases: TGTGCCAGTAGGCTAACAGGGACCCCTTCCTACGAGCAGTACTTC.

CDR3 protein: CASKLSQVRAPLHF. CDR3 coding DNA: TGTGCCAGCAAACTATCGCAGGTTCGGGCACCCCTCCACTTT. V is TRBV5-6 and J is TRBJ1-6; D is ambiguous. This CDR3 comprises 14 residues. Germline CDR1 and CDR2: SGHDT and YYEEEE. The V gene lost 6 bases and the J gene lost 11 bases, with 18 bases spanning the gap.

The chain recombines TRBV28 with TRBJ1-3; TRBD1 matches at 12 bases. V dropped 6 bases and J dropped 5; count of bases not matched to a gene: 11. The CDR3 is 17 residues long. CDR1 is MDHEN and CDR2 is SYDVKM in the germline V gene. The CDR3 DNA reads TGTGCCAGCAGCTGGGACAGGGGGCGAGGGTTAAGAAACACCATATATTTT. Its protein is CASSWDRGRGLRNTIYF.

This chain uses TRBV3-1 (or the pseudogene TRBV3-2) with TRBJ1-3; D call uncertain. Germline V gene sequence: CDR1 LGHDT, CDR2 YNNKEL (reference sequence). Trimming removed 4 bases from V and 2 bases from J, with 15 bases in between. The CDR3 runs to 16 residues. CDR3 in amino acids: CASSPLQNGPGNTIYF. CDR3 in DNA: TGTGCCAGCAGCCCCCTACAGAACGGCCCTGGAAACACCATATATTTT.

The CDR3 loop is CASSLASTSSTDTQYF. The CDR3 DNA reads TGTGCCAGCAGCTTGGCGAGCACCTCTAGCACAGATACGCAGTATTTT. The V call is TRBV5-4, the J call TRBJ2-3, with D hard to call. In germline, CDR1 is SGHNT, CDR2 YYREEE (reference sequence). Trimming pared 0 bases from V and 0 bases from J, leaving 11 bases between. The CDR3 runs to 16 residues. The variable domain in full, with the rest retrieved from reference TRBV5-4 and TRBJ2-3, is ETGVTQSPTHLIKTRGQQVTLRCSSQSGHNTVSWYQQALGQGPQFIFQYYREEENGRGNFPPRFSGLQFPNYSSELNVNALELDDSALYLCASSLASTSSTDTQYFGPGTRLTVL.

This sequence joins TRBV3-1 (or the pseudogene TRBV3-2) and TRBJ1-1; a weak D match, TRBD1 (5 bases). Germline assignment: CDR1 LGHDT and CDR2 YNNKEL (reference sequence). The CDR3 covers 15 residues. V was clipped by 1 base and J by 0 bases, with 9 bases between them. CDR3 in amino acids: CASSQVGDLNTEAFF. The CDR3 bases are TGTGCCAGCAGCCAAGTAGGGGACTTGAACACTGAAGCTTTCTTT.

The CDR3 protein is CASSQVFREEETQYF. CDR3 nucleotide sequence: TGCGCCAGCAGCCAAGTTTTCAGGGAAGAAGAGACCCAGTACTTC. The chain uses TRBV4-3 and TRBJ2-5, with a tentative D call TRBD1 (5 bases). V lost 1 base and J 3 bases, leaving 12 bases between the germline ends. Germline CDR1 is LGHNA and CDR2 is YSLEER. CDR3 length equals 15 residues.

V and J are TRBV7-9 and TRBJ1-2; tentative D call: TRBD1 (6 bases). CDR3 length: 13 residues. V was trimmed by 5 bases and J by 8 bases, leaving 15 bases between them. CDR1 is SEHNR, CDR2 FQNEAQ, per germline (reference sequence). This CDR3 reads CASSPRDIIGYTF. CDR3 DNA: TGTGCCAGCAGCCCCCGGGACATCATCGGCTACACCTTC.

The chain recombines TRBV11-2 with TRBJ1-3; D is ambiguous. This CDR3 is built from 16 residues. Trimming removed 5 bases at V and 1 base at J, with 15 bases between. Germline V CDR1 and CDR2: SGHAT, FQNNGV. CDR3 bases: TGTGCCAGCAGCCCTCGGGCAGAATTGTCTGGAAACACCATATATTTT. This gives the protein CASSPRAELSGNTIYF. The full variable domain, with the rest looked up from reference TRBV11-2 and TRBJ1-3, is EAGVAQSPRYKIIEKRQSVAFWCNPISGHATLYWYQQILGQGPKLLIQFQNNGVVDDSQLPKDRFSAERLKGVDSTLKIQPAKLEDSAVYLCASSPRAELSGNTIYFGEGSWLTVV.

This sequence joins TRBV6-4 and TRBJ2-2, with no clear D. The ends were cut back, 6 bases at V and 0 bases at J, with 11 bases in the middle. CDR3 length: 15 amino acids. Germline CDR1 and CDR2: MRHNA and SNTAGT. Written as DNA, the CDR3 is TGTGCCAGCAGCCAGGAGTTCGCGAACACCGGGGAGCTGTTTTTT. Translating gives CASSQEFANTGELFF.

V and J are TRBV5-1 and TRBJ1-4; no firm D call. Trimming pared 0 bases from V and 8 bases from J, leaving 20 bases between. The CDR3 covers 17 residues. The germline CDR1 and CDR2 sequences are SGHRS and YFSETQ. Written as DNA, the CDR3 is TGCGCCAGCAGCTTGGGTTCTCCCATGGGGTATGGGGAAAAACTGTTTTTT. Translation: CASSLGSPMGYGEKLFF.

The chain recombines TRBV28 with TRBJ1-1; a possible D gene is TRBD1 (6 bases). V gave up 6 bases and J gave up 0 bases, with 17 bases separating them. CDR1 and CDR2 (germline): MDHEN, SYDVKM. This CDR3 region has 16 residues. CDR3 in amino acids: CASSHQTGPLNTEAFF. The DNA of the CDR3 is TGTGCCAGCAGCCACCAGACAGGACCCCTGAACACTGAAGCTTTCTTT.

V usage is TRBV5-1 and J usage is TRBJ1-1; TRBD1 is a possible D gene (5 bases). The CDR3 is made up of 15 amino acids. The germline gives CDR1 SGHRS, CDR2 YFSETQ. Trimming shortened V by 3 bases and J by 0 bases, and 12 bases separated the two germline ends. CDR3 in amino acids: CASSSSGQLNTEAFF. DNA of the CDR3: TGCGCCAGCAGCTCTTCGGGGCAATTGAACACTGAAGCTTTCTTT.

This chain links TRBV7-9 with TRBJ2-3; D possibly corresponds to TRBD2 (5 bases). The germline CDR1 and CDR2 sequences are SEHNR and FQNEAQ (reference sequence). Trimming left V 5 bases short and J 3 bases short, with 6 bases between. This CDR3 comprises 12 residues. The CDR3 loop reads CASSPGTDTQYF. The CDR3, as DNA: TGTGCCAGCAGCCCGGGGACAGATACGCAGTATTTT.

The V gene is TRBV2, the J gene TRBJ2-1; TRBD1 aligns across 10 bases. The V gene's germline CDR1 is SNHLY and CDR2 FYNNEI. The CDR3 totals 14 residues. The trim removed 10 bases at V and 5 bases at J, leaving 8 bases unmatched. The CDR3 bases are TGTGCCACGAACCCCGGGACAGGGGACAATGAGCAGTTCTTC. This gives the protein CATNPGTGDNEQFF.

The rearrangement uses TRBV5-6 and TRBJ1-1; no clear D gene. The CDR3 totals 15 residues. Between the trimmed V and J ends, which lost 0 bases and 0 bases, there was a span of 9 bases. Germline lookup yields CDR1 SGHDT and CDR2 YYEEEE. The CDR3 region is CASSLGRYMNTEAFF. The CDR3 bases are TGTGCCAGCAGCTTGGGACGTTACATGAACACTGAAGCTTTCTTT.

This sequence joins TRBV11-2 and TRBJ2-1; D may match TRBD1 or TRBD2 (5 bases each). The germline V and J ends were trimmed by 3 bases and 6 bases, with 12 bases remaining between them. The CDR3 totals 14 residues. The germline V gene encodes CDR1 SGHAT and CDR2 FQNNGV. This CDR3 reads CASSFAGTANEQFF. The DNA of the CDR3 is TGTGCCAGCAGCTTCGCCGGGACCGCCAATGAGCAGTTCTTC.

The chain couples TRBV2 to TRBJ2-7; D gene ambiguous. Deletions cut 0 bases from V and 5 bases from J, with 8 bases between. Germline CDR1 reads SNHLY; CDR2 reads FYNNEI. CDR3 length equals 13 residues. CDR3 sequence: CASSEAWQDEQYF. The DNA of the CDR3 is TGTGCCAGCAGTGAAGCATGGCAGGACGAGCAGTACTTC.

The J gene is TRBJ1-1, the V gene TRBV7-2; D is possibly TRBD1 (5 bases). The germline gives CDR1 SGHTA, CDR2 FQGNSA. V was shortened by 4 bases and J by 10 bases, with 16 bases between the two germline ends. The length of the CDR3 is 13 residues. CDR3 loop: CASSSNGALGAFF. In DNA, the CDR3 is TGTGCCAGCAGCTCCAACGGGGCGCTGGGAGCTTTCTTT.

The genes are TRBV19 and TRBJ1-4; 7 bases line up with TRBD1. The J segment lost 7 bases and the V segment lost 7 bases, leaving 9 bases of the junction unmatched. The CDR3 covers 14 residues. From germline, CDR1 is LNHDA and CDR2 SQIVND (reference sequence). Written as DNA, the CDR3 is TGTGCCAGTACTCTGACGGACAGGAGTGAAAAACTGTTTTTT. This codes for CASTLTDRSEKLFF.

This clone is large by frequency. This rearrangement joins TRBV29-1 to TRBJ1-1, with D unresolved. The V gene lost 0 bases and the J gene lost 1 base, with 3 bases spanning the gap. Germline CDR1 SQVTM, CDR2 ANQGSEA. This CDR3 contains 12 residues. The CDR3 bases are TGCAGCGTTGAAGAGGGGAACACTGAAGCTTTCTTT. This codes for CSVEEGNTEAFF.

The chain has TRBV28 and TRBJ1-1; D remains ambiguous. Germline loops: CDR1 MDHEN, CDR2 SYDVKM. The CDR3 has 12 residues. The ends were cut back, 2 bases at V and 0 bases at J, with 1 base in the middle. The DNA of the CDR3 is TGTGCCAGCAGTTTAATGAACACTGAAGCTTTCTTT. It specifies CASSLMNTEAFF.

The rearrangement links TRBV6-1 to TRBJ2-3, with 7 bases identical to TRBD1. The CDR3 is made up of 16 amino acids. Losses at the gene ends were 4 bases for V and 4 bases for J; bases not matched to a gene: 11. Germline lookup yields CDR1 MNHNS and CDR2 SASEGT. The CDR3 coding sequence is TGTGCCAGCAGTGCCAGACAGGGCCCGGGGTCAGATACGCAGTATTTT. Its translation is CASSARQGPGSDTQYF.

The J gene is TRBJ1-2, the V gene TRBV5-4; unclear D gene. Germline CDR1 is SGHNT and CDR2 is YYREEE (reference sequence). V was pared by 4 bases and J by 0 bases, with 13 bases between. The CDR3 sequence is 15 residues long. The CDR3 spells CASSAGRNPNYGYTF. The CDR3 DNA reads as TGTGCCAGCAGCGCCGGCCGCAACCCTAACTATGGCTACACCTTC.

This rearrangement joins TRBV5-1 to TRBJ1-2; D unclear. The CDR3 loop spans 13 amino acids. V was cut by 0 bases and J by 6 bases, with 9 bases left in between. Per the germline V gene, CDR1 is SGHRS and CDR2 is YFSETQ. The CDR3 protein is CASSLEVADGYTF. For the CDR3, the DNA is TGCGCCAGCAGCTTGGAGGTTGCTGATGGCTACACCTTC.

The J gene is TRBJ2-1, the V gene TRBV15; D might be TRBD1 (6 bases). CDR3 length equals 16 residues. Germline CDR1 is LNHNV and CDR2 is YYDKDF (reference sequence). V was clipped by 6 bases and J by 6 bases, with 21 bases between them. The CDR3 nucleotides read TGTGCCACCAGGCCGGGACAAGGAAAGAGGGGCAATGAGCAGTTCTTC. Encoded protein: CATRPGQGKRGNEQFF.

J is TRBJ1-6 and V is TRBV24-1; D is ambiguous. The germline CDR1 and CDR2 sequences are KGHDR and SFDVKD. Trimming removed 6 bases at V and 9 bases at J, with 11 bases between. This CDR3 contains 13 residues. DNA of the CDR3: TGTGCCACCAGTAGGCAGGTTACTTCACCCCTCCACTTT. Its protein is CATSRQVTSPLHF.